The 21 T cell receptor beta chains listed next were all sequenced from one sample in a study of response to subunit inactivated influenza vaccine. Via MiXCR, TCRdb re-called the RT-PCR reads, giving one row per CDR3 protein. There are hundreds of thousands of distinct CDR3 sequences in the sample; around 20% occur only once, and about a tenth lies in the top ten. The sequenced sample was PBMCs from blood, obtained 4 to 6 days after vaccination. The receptors here all came from a man aged 50-59 years who received an inactivated influenza vaccine.

This clonotype was observed a handful of times. The rearrangement joins TRBV6-2 or TRBV6-3 to TRBJ1-1; TRBD1 agrees at 9 bases. This CDR3 region has 15 residues. The ends lost 7 bases at V and 1 base at J; junction bases unmatched: 7. Germline loops: CDR1 MNHEY, CDR2 SVGEGT. In DNA form, the CDR3 reads TGTGCCAGCAAAACGGACAGGGGTCGGAACACTGAAGCTTTCTTT. Its protein product is CASKTDRGRNTEAFF.

J is TRBJ2-7 and V is TRBV13, with 12 bases lining up with TRBD1. The germline V gene encodes CDR1 PRHDT and CDR2 FYEKMQ (reference sequence). The CDR3 is 18 residues long. Unmatched junction bases numbered 11, after V lost 2 bases and J lost 3 bases. The CDR3 region has the DNA TGTGCCAGCAGCTTAAACACGGGGACAGGGGGCTTCATCTACGAGCAGTACTTC. This encodes CASSLNTGTGGFIYEQYF.

This clonotype was counted between two and nine times. The chain combines TRBV20-1 with TRBJ2-7; the match to TRBD2 covers 10 bases. This CDR3 region has 15 residues. V lost 0 bases, J lost 0 bases, and 2 bases stayed unmatched. Per germline, CDR1 DFQATT and CDR2 SNEGSKA (reference sequence). In DNA form, the CDR3 reads TGCAGTGCTAGAGATTGGACTAGCGGCTCCTACGAGCAGTACTTC. Translating gives CSARDWTSGSYEQYF.

The chain carries TRBV6-5 and TRBJ2-7; 10 bases map to TRBD2. V shed 0 bases and J 4 bases; nucleotides not matched to a gene: 9. Per the germline V gene, CDR1 is MNHEY and CDR2 is SVGAGI. This CDR3 is 17 amino acids long. The CDR3 DNA reads as TGTGCCAGCAGTTACTCGATCAGCGGGGGGGGAATATACGAGCAGTACTTC. Amino acids: CASSYSISGGGIYEQYF.

This clonotype has a count of ten or more. This chain joins TRBV10-2 and TRBJ2-7; tentatively, D is TRBD2 (5 bases). CDR3 size: 13 residues. V was trimmed by 7 bases and J by 2 bases, leaving 12 bases between them. The V gene's germline CDR1 is WSHSY and CDR2 SAAADI. The CDR3 protein is CASMRVAPYEQYF. In DNA, the CDR3 is TGCGCCAGCATGAGGGTAGCCCCCTACGAGCAGTACTTC.

The CDR3 bases are TGTGCCAGCAGAAACCGGGGACACTTAATGAGCGAGCAGTACTTC. Amino acids: CASRNRGHLMSEQYF. V is TRBV6-1 and J is TRBJ2-7; D is possibly TRBD1 (6 bases). V lost 6 bases and J lost 6, with 21 bases in between. CDR3 length equals 15 residues. Per the germline V gene, CDR1 is MNHNS and CDR2 is SASEGT.

In this sample, this clonotype turned up a few times. This chain joins TRBV4-2 and TRBJ2-7; possible D gene TRBD2, 5 bases. The CDR3 sequence is 13 residues long. Germline CDR1 reads LGHNA; CDR2 reads YNFKEQ. With 4 bases removed from V and 9 bases from J, the gap between germline ends came to 16 bases. This CDR3 reads CASSPDNSEGQYF. The DNA for the CDR3 is TGTGCCAGCAGCCCAGACAACAGCGAGGGGCAGTACTTC.

The J gene is TRBJ2-3, the V gene TRBV20-1, with 13 bases matching TRBD2. Germline CDR1 is DFQATT and CDR2 is SNEGSKA (reference sequence). The CDR3 consists of 15 residues. The V segment lost 1 base and the J segment 4 bases; nucleotides outside the gene matches: 2. The CDR3 bases are TGCAGTGCTAGAGGACTAGCGGGAGGAGCAGATACGCAGTATTTT. The encoded protein is CSARGLAGGADTQYF.

The chain employs TRBV4-3 and TRBJ2-3; 10 bases agree with TRBD2. V dropped 0 bases and J dropped 10; count of bases not matched to a gene: 13. The CDR3 spans 17 residues. Germline values: CDR1 LGHNA, CDR2 YSLEER. The chain's CDR3 is CASSQELAGGTTPAQYF. The CDR3 region has the DNA TGCGCCAGCAGCCAAGAGTTAGCGGGAGGAACCACGCCGGCGCAGTATTTT.

This clonotype was seen more than once but under ten times. This chain connects TRBV6-1 to TRBJ1-1; D possibly corresponds to TRBD1 (6 bases). The V end lost 6 bases, the J end lost 7 bases, and 18 bases lay between the germline ends. The CDR3 runs 14 residues. CDR1 is MNHNS and CDR2 is SASEGT in the germline V gene. CDR3 loop: CASSKTRRGGEAFF. The CDR3 DNA sequence: TGTGCCAGCAGCAAGACTCGGAGGGGGGGTGAAGCTTTCTTT.

This clonotype was picked up a small number of times. The J gene is TRBJ2-5, the V gene TRBV28, with 8 bases aligning to TRBD2. The CDR3 runs to 15 residues. The J segment lost 2 bases and the V segment lost 7 bases, leaving 9 bases of the junction unmatched. Germline CDR1 MDHEN, CDR2 SYDVKM. CDR3 nucleotides: TGTGCCAGCATCCCGAGCGGGGGAAAACAAGAGACCCAGTACTTC. This gives the protein CASIPSGGKQETQYF.

V and J are TRBV20-1 and TRBJ2-7; D tentatively reads TRBD1 or TRBD2 (5 bases each). The V and J ends lost 5 bases and 4 bases respectively, with 18 bases between them. This CDR3 contains 14 residues. The V gene's germline CDR1 is DFQATT and CDR2 SNEGSKA (reference sequence). In DNA, the CDR3 is TGCAGTGCTTTAGCAGGGACGGAATTATACGAGCAGTACTTC. Translated: CSALAGTELYEQYF.

On this clonotype itself: A much larger clone lies one base from this, so it may be a read error. The V call is TRBV13, the J call TRBJ2-3; tentatively, D is TRBD1 or TRBD2 (6 bases each). This CDR3 is 18 amino acids long. Germline V gene lookup returns CDR1 PRHDT and CDR2 FYEKMQ (reference sequence). The DNA of the CDR3 is TGTGACAGCAGCTTAGGTCGGTTCCGGGGGCGAACCACAGATACGCAGTATTTT. It translates to CDSSLGRFRGRTTDTQYF.

The chain carries TRBV19 and TRBJ1-2; possible D gene TRBD1, 6 bases. The germline V gene has CDR1 LNHDA and CDR2 SQIVND (reference sequence). V lost 6 bases and J 4 bases, leaving 15 bases between the germline ends. CDR3 length: 14 residues. DNA of the CDR3: TGTGCCAGTAGACCTCCTGGACAGCCCTATGGCTACACCTTC. Protein sequence: CASRPPGQPYGYTF.

This sequence joins TRBV29-1 and TRBJ2-3; D is perhaps TRBD2 (5 bases). The CDR3 is 12 amino acids. The V and J ends lost 7 bases and 6 bases respectively, with 14 bases between them. Looked up from germline, CDR1 is SQVTM and CDR2 is ANQGSEA. CDR3 amino acids: CSALSDRDTQYF. The DNA of the CDR3 is TGCAGCGCACTTAGCGATCGGGATACGCAGTATTTT.

The genes are TRBV5-1 and TRBJ2-1; 9 bases map to TRBD2. The CDR3 runs to 22 residues. The junction had 24 bases not matched to a gene; V was cut back by 2 bases and J by 3 bases. Germline V CDR1 and CDR2: SGHRS, YFSETQ. CDR3: CASSLPSRSGGLNQNLYNEQFF. The CDR3 coding sequence is TGCGCCAGCAGCTTACCGTCGCGGAGCGGGGGGCTCAACCAAAACCTCTACAATGAGCAGTTCTTC. Using reference TRBV5-1 and TRBJ2-1 for the parts outside the CDR3, the full variable domain is KAGVTQTPRYLIKTRGQQVTLSCSPISGHRSVSWYQQTPGQGLQFLFEYFSETQRNKGNFPGRFSGRQFSNSRSEMNVSTLELGDSALYLCASSLPSRSGGLNQNLYNEQFFGPGTRLTVL.

DNA for the CDR3: TGTGCCAGCAGTTTGAGAGGACAGGGGATTAACTATGGCTACACCTTC. Its protein product is CASSLRGQGINYGYTF. The chain has TRBV12-3 or TRBV12-4 and TRBJ1-2, with 9 bases fitting TRBD1. The J segment lost 1 base and the V segment lost 3 bases, leaving 6 bases of the junction unmatched. CDR3 length: 16 amino acids.

V is TRBV5-1 and J is TRBJ2-1, with 13 positions matching TRBD2. Germline V gives CDR1 SGHRS, CDR2 YFSETQ. The CDR3 totals 17 residues. J gave up 7 bases and V 0 bases, and 7 bases lay outside the gene matches. CDR3 loop: CASSLATSGGARNEQFF. The CDR3 DNA reads as TGCGCCAGCAGCTTGGCCACTAGCGGGGGGGCCAGGAATGAGCAGTTCTTC.

J is TRBJ2-1 and V is TRBV9; TRBD1 might be the D (5 bases). Germline V CDR1 and CDR2: SGDLS, YYNGEE. Trimming removed 0 bases at V and 6 bases at J, with 10 bases between. CDR3 length equals 14 residues. The CDR3 coding sequence is TGTGCCAGCAGCGTAGAGGGGATCGGCAATGAGCAGTTCTTC. Amino acid sequence: CASSVEGIGNEQFF.

This clonotype was found a few times. The V gene is TRBV4-3, the J gene TRBJ2-6, with no clear D. Germline assignment: CDR1 LGHNA and CDR2 YSLEER. Deletions cut 0 bases from V and 0 bases from J, with 9 bases between. The CDR3 sequence is 17 residues long. DNA for the CDR3: TGCGCCAGCAGCCAAGACAGTACCGCCTCTGGGGCCAACGTCCTGACTTTC. Encoded protein: CASSQDSTASGANVLTF.

This chain links TRBV5-6 with TRBJ1-5, with D hard to call. Trimming left V 2 bases short and J 2 bases short, with 14 bases between. The CDR3 spans 16 residues. Germline V gene data show CDR1 as SGHDT and CDR2 as YYEEEE. The CDR3 DNA reads TGTGCCAGCAGCTTTGGCAATTCCGGCGGCAATCAGCCCCAGCATTTT. It is translated as CASSFGNSGGNQPQHF.